This T cell receptor (beta chain) is drawn from a study of beta chain features in type 1 diabetes. cDNA synthesis used the whole RNA isolate, giving expressed TCRB sequences. The assay was immunoSEQ multiplex PCR, and TCRdb's table has in-frame clones only and misses some. The table includes just over 450,000 clones, about 29% detected once. This clone has only a few counts. Per the germline V gene, CDR1 is SQVTM and CDR2 is ANQGSEA. After removal of 1 base from V and 11 bases from J, the junction contained 13 bases not matched to a gene. The CDR3 has 15 amino acids. The chain uses TRBV29-1 and TRBJ1-4; the match to TRBD1 covers 7 bases. Input material: naive CD4+ T cells from blood. The receptor comes from a man aged 18 to 29 in good health. CDR3 region: CSVEVHRDSKAKLFF. CDR3 in DNA: TGCAGCGTTGAAGTTCACCGGGACAGCAAAGCGAAACTGTTTTTT.